Presented here are 11 T cell receptor beta chains from one specimen sequenced in a study of regulatory T cells in long-lasting Graves disease. Combining iRepertoire HTBI primers with Arm-PCR of CDR3 regions, the authors built TCR beta libraries. TCRdb used MiXCR to reprocess the multiplex PCR reads, holding one entry per CDR3 protein. The repertoire holds roughly 400,000 distinct CDR3 sequences, with around 20% as singletons. Time point in this sample: persistent/refractory GD, antithyroid drugs over 5 years with positive TRAb. The TCR library used RNA extracted from PBMCs. This material consisted of peripheral blood mononuclear cells (PBMCs), taken when the disease was refractory, from a patient treated with antithyroid drugs. Receptor source: a female donor with Graves disease.

The CDR3 is CASSLGGVGSTDTQYF. CDR3 in DNA: TGTGCCAGCAGCTTAGGGGGCGTTGGAAGCACAGATACGCAGTATTTT. The J gene is TRBJ2-3, the V gene TRBV7-9; maybe TRBD1 (5 bases). Germline CDR1 is SEHNR and CDR2 is FQNEAQ (reference sequence). CDR3 size: 16 residues. Trimming shortened V by 1 base and J by 0 bases, and 11 bases separated the two germline ends.

This clonotype showed up many times. This chain connects TRBV2 to TRBJ2-7; the match to TRBD1 covers 9 bases. In germline, CDR1 is SNHLY, CDR2 FYNNEI. The CDR3 is 14 amino acids. Trimming took 4 bases from V and 5 from J; bases not matched to a gene: 6. The CDR3 is CASSARQGGDEQYF. CDR3 in DNA: TGTGCCAGCAGTGCGAGACAGGGGGGCGACGAGCAGTACTTC.

This clonotype has ten or more counts. The chain recombines TRBV6-1 with TRBJ1-6, with 9 bases that match TRBD1. This CDR3 has 16 residues. The V gene end was trimmed by 0 bases and the J gene end by 7 bases; junction bases not matched to a gene: 4. Germline CDR1 is MNHNS and CDR2 is SASEGT. The CDR3 loop is CASSEALGTGNSPLHF. The CDR3 DNA sequence: TGTGCCAGCAGTGAAGCGCTTGGGACAGGGAATTCACCCCTCCACTTT.

This chain uses TRBV19 with TRBJ2-7, with 8 nucleotides matching TRBD2. This CDR3 is 15 amino acids long. V lost 8 bases to trimming and J lost 5 bases; unmatched junction nucleotides: 14. Germline-derived CDR1 and CDR2 are LNHDA and SQIVND (reference sequence). CDR3 in DNA: TGTGCCAGTGGACGTGCCGGGACTAGTACCGACGAGCAGTACTTC. This sequence encodes CASGRAGTSTDEQYF.

This clonotype was counted at least ten times. The rearrangement joins TRBV28 to TRBJ2-7; D is unresolved. Germline loops: CDR1 MDHEN, CDR2 SYDVKM. This CDR3 has 13 residues. V lost 5 bases and J 0 bases, leaving 8 bases between the germline ends. In nucleotides, the CDR3 is TGTGCCAGCAGTCCCCTTCCCTCCTACGAGCAGTACTTC. Its translation: CASSPLPSYEQYF. The full variable domain, its missing parts supplied by reference TRBV28 and TRBJ2-7, is DVKVTQSSRYLVKRTGEKVFLECVQDMDHENMFWYRQDPGLGLRLIYFSYDVKMKEKGDIPEGYSVSREKKERFSLILESASTNQTSMYLCASSPLPSYEQYFGPGTRLTVT.

V is TRBV4-2 and J is TRBJ2-6; D is uncertain. V shed 2 bases and J shed 0 bases, with 14 bases lying between them. Germline V CDR1 and CDR2: LGHNA, YNFKEQ. The CDR3 loop spans 18 amino acids. CDR3 residues: CASSQRPSGSSGANVLTF. For the CDR3, the DNA is TGTGCCAGCAGCCAACGGCCCTCTGGAAGCTCTGGGGCCAACGTCCTGACTTTC.

This clonotype has ten or more counts. V is TRBV9 and J is TRBJ2-7; TRBD2 agrees at 9 bases. CDR1 and CDR2 (germline): SGDLS, YYNGEE. The CDR3 loop spans 15 amino acids. V shed 4 bases and J 4 bases; nucleotides not matched to a gene: 9. DNA for the CDR3: TGTGCCAGCAGCCCCACCCCGGGACTAGCTTACGAGCAGTACTTC. This sequence encodes CASSPTPGLAYEQYF.

The gene calls are TRBV7-9 and TRBJ1-2; TRBD1 aligns across 8 bases. Germline CDR1 reads SEHNR; CDR2 reads FQNEAQ (reference sequence). With 4 bases clipped from V and 8 bases from J, the junction kept 6 bases outside the gene matches. This CDR3 contains 13 residues. The CDR3 protein is CASSWTGTWGYTF. The CDR3 DNA reads TGTGCCAGCAGCTGGACAGGGACGTGGGGCTACACCTTC.

The V gene is TRBV13, the J gene TRBJ1-3, with D hard to call. V lost 0 bases to trimming and J lost 4 bases, with 7 bases between them. CDR3 length equals 14 residues. CDR1 and CDR2 (germline): PRHDT, FYEKMQ (reference sequence). CDR3 loop: CASSLGPSGNTIYF. Written as DNA, the CDR3 is TGTGCCAGCAGCTTAGGCCCGTCGGGAAACACCATATATTTT.

The sample holds many counts of this clonotype. The rearrangement uses TRBV12-3 or TRBV12-4 and TRBJ2-7; D is undetermined. The CDR3 loop spans 14 amino acids. V was cut by 4 bases and J by 1 base, with 11 bases left in between. CDR3 DNA: TGTGCCAGCAGTTCCAAGACGGCATCCTACGAGCAGTACTTC. Translating gives CASSSKTASYEQYF.

The CDR3 sequence: CASSTRDSLNQPQHF. CDR3 coding DNA: TGTGCCAGTAGTACCCGGGACAGCCTCAATCAGCCCCAGCATTTT. The J gene is TRBJ1-5, the V gene TRBV19; TRBD1 agrees at 7 bases. Germline CDR1 reads LNHDA; CDR2 reads SQIVND (reference sequence). This CDR3 contains 15 residues. V was pared by 4 bases and J by 3 bases, with 6 bases of the junction left unmatched.